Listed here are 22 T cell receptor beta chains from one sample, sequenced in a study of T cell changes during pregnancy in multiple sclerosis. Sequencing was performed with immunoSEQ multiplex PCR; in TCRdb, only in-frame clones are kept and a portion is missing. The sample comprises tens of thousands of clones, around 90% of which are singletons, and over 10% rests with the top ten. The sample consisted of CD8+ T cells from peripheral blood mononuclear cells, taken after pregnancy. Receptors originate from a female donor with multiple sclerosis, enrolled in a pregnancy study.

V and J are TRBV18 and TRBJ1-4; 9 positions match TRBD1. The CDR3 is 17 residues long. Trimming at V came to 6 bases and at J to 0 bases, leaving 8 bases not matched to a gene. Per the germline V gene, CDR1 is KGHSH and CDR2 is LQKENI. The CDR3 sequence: CASSQGQGSATNEKLFF. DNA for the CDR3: TGTGCCAGCTCCCAAGGACAGGGGTCTGCAACTAATGAAAAACTGTTTTTT.

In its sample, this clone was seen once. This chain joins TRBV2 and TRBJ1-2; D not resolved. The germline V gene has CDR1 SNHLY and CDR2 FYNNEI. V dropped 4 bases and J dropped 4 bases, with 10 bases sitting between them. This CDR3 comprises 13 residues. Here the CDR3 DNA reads TGTGCCAGCAGTGGGAGGGTTAGCTATGGCTACACCTTC. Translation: CASSGRVSYGYTF.

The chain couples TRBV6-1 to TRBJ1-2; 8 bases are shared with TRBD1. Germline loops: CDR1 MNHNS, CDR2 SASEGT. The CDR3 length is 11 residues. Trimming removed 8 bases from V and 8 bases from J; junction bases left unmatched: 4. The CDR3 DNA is TGTGCCAGCGTGTACAGGGGGGGCTACACCTTC. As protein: CASVYRGGYTF.

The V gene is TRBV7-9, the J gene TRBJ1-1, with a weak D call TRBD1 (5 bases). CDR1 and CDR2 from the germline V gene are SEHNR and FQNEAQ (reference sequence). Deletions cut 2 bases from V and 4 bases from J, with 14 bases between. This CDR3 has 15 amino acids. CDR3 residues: CASSLPVPGSTEAFF. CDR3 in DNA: TGTGCCAGCAGCTTACCGGTTCCAGGGTCCACTGAAGCTTTCTTT.

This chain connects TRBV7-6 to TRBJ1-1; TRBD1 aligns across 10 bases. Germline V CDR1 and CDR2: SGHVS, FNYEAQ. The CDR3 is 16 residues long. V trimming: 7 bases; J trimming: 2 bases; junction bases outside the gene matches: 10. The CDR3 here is CASTTPGTGVNTEAFF. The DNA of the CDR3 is TGTGCCAGCACTACCCCCGGGACAGGGGTAAACACTGAAGCTTTCTTT.

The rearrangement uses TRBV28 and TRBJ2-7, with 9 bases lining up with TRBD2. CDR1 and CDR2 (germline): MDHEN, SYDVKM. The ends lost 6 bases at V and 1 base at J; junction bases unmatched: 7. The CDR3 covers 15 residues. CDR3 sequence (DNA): TGTGCCAGCAGCCTTGGACTAGCGAGTTCCTACGAGCAGTACTTC. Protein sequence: CASSLGLASSYEQYF.

The CDR3 nucleotides read TGTGCCAGCAATTTGGGACCAGGGGGTAATGAGCAGTTCTTC. It specifies CASNLGPGGNEQFF. The chain uses TRBV6-5 and TRBJ2-1; 7 positions match TRBD1. The CDR3 has 14 residues. With 7 bases clipped from V and 7 bases from J, the junction kept 10 bases outside the gene matches. CDR1 MNHEY and CDR2 SVGAGI come from the germline V gene.

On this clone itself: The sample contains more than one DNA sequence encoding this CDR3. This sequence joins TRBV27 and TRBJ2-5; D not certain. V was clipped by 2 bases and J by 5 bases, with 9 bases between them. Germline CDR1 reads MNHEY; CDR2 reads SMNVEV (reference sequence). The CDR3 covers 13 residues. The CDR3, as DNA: TGTGCCAGCAGTTTAATACCCGGGGAGACCCAGTACTTC. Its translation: CASSLIPGETQYF.

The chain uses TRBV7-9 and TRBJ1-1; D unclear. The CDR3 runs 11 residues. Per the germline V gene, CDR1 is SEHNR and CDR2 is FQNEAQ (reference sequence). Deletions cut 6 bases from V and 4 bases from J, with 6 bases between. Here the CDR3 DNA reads TGTGCCAGCAGAGGAGCCACTGAAGCTTTCTTT. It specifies CASRGATEAFF.

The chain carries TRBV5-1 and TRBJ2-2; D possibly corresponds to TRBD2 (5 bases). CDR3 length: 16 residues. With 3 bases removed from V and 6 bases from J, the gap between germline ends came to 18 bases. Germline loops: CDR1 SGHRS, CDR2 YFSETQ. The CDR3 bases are TGCGCCAGCAGCTCACAACTAGGATTTGAAGCCGGGGAGCTGTTTTTT. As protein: CASSSQLGFEAGELFF.

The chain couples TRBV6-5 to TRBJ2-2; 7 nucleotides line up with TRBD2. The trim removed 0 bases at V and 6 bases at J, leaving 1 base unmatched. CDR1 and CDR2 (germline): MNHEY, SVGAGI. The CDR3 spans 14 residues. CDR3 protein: CASSYSSGSGELFF. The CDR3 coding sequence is TGTGCCAGCAGTTACTCTAGCGGGTCCGGGGAGCTGTTTTTT.

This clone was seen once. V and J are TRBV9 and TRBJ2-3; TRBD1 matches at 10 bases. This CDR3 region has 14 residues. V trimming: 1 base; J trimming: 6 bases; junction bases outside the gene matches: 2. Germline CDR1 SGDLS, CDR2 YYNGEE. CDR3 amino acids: CASSVSGQGDTQYF. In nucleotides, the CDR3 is TGTGCCAGCAGCGTATCGGGACAGGGGGATACGCAGTATTTT.

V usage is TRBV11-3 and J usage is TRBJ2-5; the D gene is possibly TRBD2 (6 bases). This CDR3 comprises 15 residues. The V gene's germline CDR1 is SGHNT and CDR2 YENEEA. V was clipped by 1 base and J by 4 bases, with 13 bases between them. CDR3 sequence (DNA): TGTGCCAGCAGCTTAGGTGGAGGGGACTCAGAGACCCAGTACTTC. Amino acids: CASSLGGGDSETQYF.

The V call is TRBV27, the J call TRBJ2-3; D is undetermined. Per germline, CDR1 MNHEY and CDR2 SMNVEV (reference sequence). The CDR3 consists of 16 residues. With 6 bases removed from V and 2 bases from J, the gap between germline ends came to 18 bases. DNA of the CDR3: TGTGCCAGCAGACGAGCCCGTGTCTTAATCACAGATACGCAGTATTTT. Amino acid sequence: CASRRARVLITDTQYF.

The DNA for the CDR3 is TGTGCCAGCAGCCCCGTTGGGACAGGGAGACAGAACACTGAAGCTTTCTTT. It specifies CASSPVGTGRQNTEAFF. This rearrangement joins TRBV5-5 to TRBJ1-1; TRBD1 agrees at 9 bases. V lost 4 bases, J lost 1 base, and 11 bases stayed unmatched. CDR1 and CDR2 (germline): SGHKS, YYEKEE (reference sequence). The CDR3 spans 17 residues.

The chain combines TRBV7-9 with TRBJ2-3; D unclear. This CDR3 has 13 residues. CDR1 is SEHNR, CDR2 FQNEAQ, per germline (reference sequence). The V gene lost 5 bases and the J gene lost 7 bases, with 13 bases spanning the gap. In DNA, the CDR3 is TGTGCCAGCAGCCCACCGTCTGGCAATACGCAGTATTTT. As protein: CASSPPSGNTQYF.

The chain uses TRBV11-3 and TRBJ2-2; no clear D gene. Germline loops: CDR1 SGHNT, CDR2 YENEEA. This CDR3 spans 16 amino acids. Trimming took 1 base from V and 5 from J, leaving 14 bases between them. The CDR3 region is CASSLAITGITGELFF. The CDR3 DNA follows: TGTGCCAGCAGCTTAGCGATCACGGGTATAACCGGGGAGCTGTTTTTT.

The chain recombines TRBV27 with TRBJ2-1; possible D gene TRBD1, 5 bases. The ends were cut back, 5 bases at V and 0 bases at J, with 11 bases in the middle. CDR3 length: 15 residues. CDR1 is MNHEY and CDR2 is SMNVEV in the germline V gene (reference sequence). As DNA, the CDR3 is TGTGCCAGCAGTCCAGACAGAAGCTCCTACAATGAGCAGTTCTTC. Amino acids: CASSPDRSSYNEQFF.

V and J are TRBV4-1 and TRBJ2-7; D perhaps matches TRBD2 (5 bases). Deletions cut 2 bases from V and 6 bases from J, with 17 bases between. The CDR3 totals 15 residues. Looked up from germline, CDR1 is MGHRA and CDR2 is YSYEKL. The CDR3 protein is CASSQWMGRGSEQYF. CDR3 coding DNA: TGCGCCAGCAGCCAATGGATGGGTCGGGGTAGCGAGCAGTACTTC.

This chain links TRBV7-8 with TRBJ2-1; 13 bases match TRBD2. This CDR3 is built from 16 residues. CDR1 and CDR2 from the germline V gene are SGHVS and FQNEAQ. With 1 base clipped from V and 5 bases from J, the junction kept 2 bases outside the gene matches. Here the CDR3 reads CASSLELAGGNNEQFF. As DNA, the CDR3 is TGTGCCAGCAGCTTAGAACTAGCGGGGGGGAACAATGAGCAGTTCTTC.

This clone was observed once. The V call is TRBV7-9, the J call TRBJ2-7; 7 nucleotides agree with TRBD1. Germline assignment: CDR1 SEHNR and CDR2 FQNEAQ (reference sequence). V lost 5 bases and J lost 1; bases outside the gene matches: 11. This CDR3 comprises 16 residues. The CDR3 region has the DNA TGTGCCAGCAGCAGCAGGGGGATGACCGATTCCTACGAGCAGTACTTC. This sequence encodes CASSSRGMTDSYEQYF.

CDR3 residues: CASSAFTGAHGYTF. CDR3 in DNA: TGTGCCAGCAGTGCATTTACAGGGGCGCACGGCTACACCTTC. The rearrangement links TRBV6-4 to TRBJ1-2; 7 bases map to TRBD1. Germline CDR1 is MRHNA and CDR2 is SNTAGT. V dropped 4 bases and J dropped 8; count of bases not matched to a gene: 10. This CDR3 contains 14 residues.